These 5 T cell receptor beta chains were all obtained from the same sample, sequenced in a study of CD8+ T cells in alopecia areata. The treatment: oral pan-JAK inhibitor, 5-10 mg twice daily. Sequencing relied on a cDNA template that was reverse transcribed from extracted RNA. Data came from immunoSEQ multiplex PCR; TCRdb stores just in-frame clones and leaves some out. In the table there are some 210,000 clones, 66% of which are singletons. The sample was CD4+ T cells sorted from blood, taken at week 44, from a patient treated with tofacitinib. Every receptor here comes from a human donor with alopecia areata.

V and J are TRBV19 and TRBJ2-4, with D uncertain. V dropped 9 bases and J dropped 4 bases, with 16 bases sitting between them. This CDR3 has 14 residues. Germline CDR1 and CDR2: LNHDA and SQIVND (reference sequence). The CDR3 bases are TGTGCCAGCCGCCTTCGGACGGAGAAAAACATTCAGTACTTC. Translation: CASRLRTEKNIQYF.

The V and J genes are TRBV7-2 and TRBJ2-7; weak D call: TRBD2 (7 bases). Trimming pared 4 bases from V and 6 bases from J, leaving 16 bases between. CDR1 SGHTA and CDR2 FQGNSA come from the germline V gene. This CDR3 is 14 amino acids long. The CDR3 nucleotides are TGTGCCAGCAGCTCTCAGGGGAGGGTTGGCGAGCAGTACTTC. This translates into CASSSQGRVGEQYF.

The J gene is TRBJ1-2, the V gene TRBV6-1, with 9 positions matching TRBD1. This CDR3 region has 14 residues. After removal of 6 bases from V and 0 bases from J, the junction contained 2 bases not matched to a gene. CDR1 MNHNS and CDR2 SASEGT come from the germline V gene. CDR3 protein: CASSRTGANYGYTF. CDR3 coding DNA: TGTGCCAGCAGCCGGACAGGGGCTAACTATGGCTACACCTTC.

This clone appeared a few times. The J gene is TRBJ1-1, the V gene TRBV4-3; TRBD1 is a possible D gene (6 bases). V lost 0 bases and J 5 bases, leaving 10 bases between the germline ends. CDR3 length equals 14 residues. CDR1 is LGHNA and CDR2 is YSLEER in the germline V gene. CDR3 residues: CASSQETGKTEAFF. The CDR3, as DNA: TGCGCCAGCAGCCAAGAAACAGGGAAGACTGAAGCTTTCTTT.

For the CDR3, the DNA is TGTGCCACCAGCAGAGATCAGGGACTAGCAACAGATACGCAGTATTTT. This encodes CATSRDQGLATDTQYF. This sequence joins TRBV15 and TRBJ2-3; TRBD2 agrees at 9 bases. This CDR3 region has 16 residues. Germline assignment: CDR1 LNHNV and CDR2 YYDKDF (reference sequence). J was trimmed by 3 bases and V by 0 bases; bases with no gene match: 4. Using reference TRBV15 and TRBJ2-3 for the parts outside the CDR3, the full variable domain is DAMVIQNPRYQVTQFGKPVTLSCSQTLNHNVMYWYQQKSSQAPKLLFHYYDKDFNNEADTPDNFQSRRPNTSFCFLDIRSPGLGDTAMYLCATSRDQGLATDTQYFGPGTRLTVL.